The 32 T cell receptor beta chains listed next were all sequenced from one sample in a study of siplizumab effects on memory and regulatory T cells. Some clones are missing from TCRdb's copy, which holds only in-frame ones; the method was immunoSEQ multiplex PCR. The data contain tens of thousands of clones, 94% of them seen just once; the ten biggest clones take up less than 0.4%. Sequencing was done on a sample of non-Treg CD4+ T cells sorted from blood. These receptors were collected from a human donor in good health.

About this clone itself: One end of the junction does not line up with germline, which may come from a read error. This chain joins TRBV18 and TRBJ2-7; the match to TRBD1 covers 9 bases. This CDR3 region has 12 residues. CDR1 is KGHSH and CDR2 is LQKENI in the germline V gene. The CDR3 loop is CASSPTGDREEF. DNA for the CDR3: TGTGCCAGCTCACCAACAGGGGACAGGGAGGAATTC.

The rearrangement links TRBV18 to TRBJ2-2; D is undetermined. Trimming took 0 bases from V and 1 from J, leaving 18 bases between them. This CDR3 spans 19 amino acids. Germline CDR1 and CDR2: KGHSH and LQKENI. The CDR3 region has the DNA TGTGCCAGCTCACCACCGTTCAATCGGGCAAACGAGAACACCGGGGAGCTGTTTTTT. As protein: CASSPPFNRANENTGELFF.

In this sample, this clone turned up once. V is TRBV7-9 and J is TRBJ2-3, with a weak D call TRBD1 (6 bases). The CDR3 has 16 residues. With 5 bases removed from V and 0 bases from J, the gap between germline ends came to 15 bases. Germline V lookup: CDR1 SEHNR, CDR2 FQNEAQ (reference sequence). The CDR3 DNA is TGTGCCAGCAGCGACCCCGGGACACCTAGCACAGATACGCAGTATTTT. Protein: CASSDPGTPSTDTQYF.

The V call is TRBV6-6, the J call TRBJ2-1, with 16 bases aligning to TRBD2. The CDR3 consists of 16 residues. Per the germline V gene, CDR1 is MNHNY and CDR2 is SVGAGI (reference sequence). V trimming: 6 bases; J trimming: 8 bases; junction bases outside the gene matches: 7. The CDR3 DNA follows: TGTGCCAGCAGCCTCGGGACTAGCGGGAGGGGGGATGAGCAGTTCTTC. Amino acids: CASSLGTSGRGDEQFF.

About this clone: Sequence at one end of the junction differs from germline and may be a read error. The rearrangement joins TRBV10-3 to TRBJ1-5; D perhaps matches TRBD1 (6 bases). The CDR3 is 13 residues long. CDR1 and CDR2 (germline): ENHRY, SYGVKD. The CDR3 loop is CAIRPGQNQAQHF. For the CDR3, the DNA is TGTGCCATCAGGCCGGGACAAAATCAGGCCCAGCATTTT.

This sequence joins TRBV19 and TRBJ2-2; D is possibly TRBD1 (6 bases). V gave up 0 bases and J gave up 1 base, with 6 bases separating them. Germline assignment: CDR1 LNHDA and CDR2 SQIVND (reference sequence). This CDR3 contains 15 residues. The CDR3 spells CASSIETGNTGELFF. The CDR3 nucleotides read TGTGCCAGTAGTATAGAGACAGGGAACACCGGGGAGCTGTTTTTT. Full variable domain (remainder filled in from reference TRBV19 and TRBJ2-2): DGGITQSPKYLFRKEGQNVTLSCEQNLNHDAMYWYRQDPGQGLRLIYYSQIVNDFQKGDIAEGYSVSREKKESFPLTVTSAQKNPTAFYLCASSIETGNTGELFFGEGSRLTVL.

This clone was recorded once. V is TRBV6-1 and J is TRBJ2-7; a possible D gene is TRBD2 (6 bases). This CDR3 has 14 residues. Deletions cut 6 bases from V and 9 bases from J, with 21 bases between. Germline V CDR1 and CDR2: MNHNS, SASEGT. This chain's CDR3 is CASRGERVLLVQYF. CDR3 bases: TGTGCCAGCAGGGGGGAGCGGGTGCTGTTGGTGCAGTACTTC.

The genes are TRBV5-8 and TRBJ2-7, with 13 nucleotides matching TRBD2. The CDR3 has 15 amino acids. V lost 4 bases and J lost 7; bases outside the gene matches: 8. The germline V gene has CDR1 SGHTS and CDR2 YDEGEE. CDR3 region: CASSLRTSGSREQYF. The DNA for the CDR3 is TGTGCCAGCAGCCTTAGGACTAGCGGGAGTAGGGAGCAGTACTTC. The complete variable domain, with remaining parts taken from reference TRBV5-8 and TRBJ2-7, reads EAGVTQSPTHLIKTRGQQATLRCSPISGHTSVYWYQQALGLGLQFLLWYDEGEERNRGNFPPRFSGRQFPNYSSELNVNALELEDSALYLCASSLRTSGSREQYFGPGTRLTVT.

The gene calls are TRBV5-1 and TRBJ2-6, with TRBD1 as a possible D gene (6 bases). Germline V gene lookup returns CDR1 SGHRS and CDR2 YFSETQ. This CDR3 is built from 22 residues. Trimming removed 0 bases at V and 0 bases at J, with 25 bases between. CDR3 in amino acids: CASSLGQHTTGRGYSGANVLTF. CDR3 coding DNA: TGCGCCAGCAGCTTGGGCCAACACACAACAGGCAGGGGATACTCTGGGGCCAACGTCCTGACTTTC.

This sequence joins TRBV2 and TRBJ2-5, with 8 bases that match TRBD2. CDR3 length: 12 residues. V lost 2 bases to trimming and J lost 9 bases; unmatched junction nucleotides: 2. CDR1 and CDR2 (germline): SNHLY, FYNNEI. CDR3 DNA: TGTGCCAGCAGTGAATCGGGGGGGGCCCAGTACTTC. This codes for CASSESGGAQYF.

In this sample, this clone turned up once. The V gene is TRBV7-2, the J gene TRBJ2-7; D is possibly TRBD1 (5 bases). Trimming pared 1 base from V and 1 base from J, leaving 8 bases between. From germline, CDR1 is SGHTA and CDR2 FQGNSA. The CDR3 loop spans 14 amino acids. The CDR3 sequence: CASSLVAGSYEQYF. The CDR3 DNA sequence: TGTGCCAGCAGCTTAGTCGCAGGGTCCTACGAGCAGTACTTC.

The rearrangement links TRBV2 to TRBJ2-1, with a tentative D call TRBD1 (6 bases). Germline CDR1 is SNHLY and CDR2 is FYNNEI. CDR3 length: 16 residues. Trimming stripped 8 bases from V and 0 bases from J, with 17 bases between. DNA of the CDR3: TGTGCCAGCGGATGGGAGAGGGGGAGCTCCTACAATGAGCAGTTCTTC. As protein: CASGWERGSSYNEQFF.

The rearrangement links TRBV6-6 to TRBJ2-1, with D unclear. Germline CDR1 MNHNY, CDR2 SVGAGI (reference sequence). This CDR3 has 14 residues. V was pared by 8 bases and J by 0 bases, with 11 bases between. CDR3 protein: CASLGVSSYNEQFF. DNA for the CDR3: TGTGCCAGCCTTGGGGTTAGCTCCTACAATGAGCAGTTCTTC.

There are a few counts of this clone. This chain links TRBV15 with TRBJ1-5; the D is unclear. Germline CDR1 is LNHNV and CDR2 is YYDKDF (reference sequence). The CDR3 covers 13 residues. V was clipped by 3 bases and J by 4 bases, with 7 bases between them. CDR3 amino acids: CATSRERNQPQHF. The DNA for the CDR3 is TGTGCCACCAGCAGGGAGCGGAATCAGCCCCAGCATTTT.

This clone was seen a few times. CDR3 nucleotide sequence: TGCGCCAGCAGCCGAGGACAGATGAACACTGAAGCTTTCTTT. It specifies CASSRGQMNTEAFF. The chain employs TRBV4-1 and TRBJ1-1; tentative D call: TRBD1 (6 bases). The V gene's germline CDR1 is MGHRA and CDR2 YSYEKL. The V end was cut by 4 bases, the J end by 0 bases, with 9 bases between. The CDR3 totals 14 residues.

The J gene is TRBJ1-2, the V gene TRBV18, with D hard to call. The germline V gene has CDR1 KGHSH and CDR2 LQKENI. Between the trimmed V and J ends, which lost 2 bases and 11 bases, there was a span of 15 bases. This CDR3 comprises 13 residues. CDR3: CASSPAAEQTYTF. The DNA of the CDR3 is TGTGCCAGCTCACCAGCAGCTGAACAGACTTACACCTTC.

CDR3: CASRSRVSGAEAFF. As DNA, the CDR3 is TGTGCCAGCAGGTCCAGAGTCTCAGGGGCAGAAGCTTTCTTT. This chain links TRBV27 with TRBJ1-1; a weak D match, TRBD1 (6 bases). Per germline, CDR1 MNHEY and CDR2 SMNVEV (reference sequence). The CDR3 is made up of 14 amino acids. V lost 6 bases and J 8 bases, leaving 19 bases between the germline ends.

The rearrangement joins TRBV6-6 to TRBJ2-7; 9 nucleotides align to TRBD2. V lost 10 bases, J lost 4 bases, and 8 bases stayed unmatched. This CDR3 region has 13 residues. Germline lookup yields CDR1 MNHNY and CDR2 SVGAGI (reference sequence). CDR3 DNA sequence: TGTGCCACGAGGACTAGCGTAGGGTACGAGCAGTACTTC. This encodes CATRTSVGYEQYF.

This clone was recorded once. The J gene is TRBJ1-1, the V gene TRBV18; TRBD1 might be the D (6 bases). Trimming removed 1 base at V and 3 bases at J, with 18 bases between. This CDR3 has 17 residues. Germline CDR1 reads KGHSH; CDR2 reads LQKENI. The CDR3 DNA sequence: TGTGCCAGCTCACCACTTCGCAACAGGGTTAGGTACACTGAAGCTTTCTTT. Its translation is CASSPLRNRVRYTEAFF.

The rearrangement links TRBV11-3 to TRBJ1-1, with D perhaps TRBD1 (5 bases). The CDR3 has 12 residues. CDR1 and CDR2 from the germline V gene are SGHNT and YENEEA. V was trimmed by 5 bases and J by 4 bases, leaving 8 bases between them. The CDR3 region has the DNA TGTGCCAGCAGCGTGGGGGGCACTGAAGCTTTCTTT. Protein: CASSVGGTEAFF.

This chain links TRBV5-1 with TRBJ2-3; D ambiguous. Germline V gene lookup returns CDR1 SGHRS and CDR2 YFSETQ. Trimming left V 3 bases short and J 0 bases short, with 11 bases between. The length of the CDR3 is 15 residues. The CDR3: CASSSGRPSTDTQYF. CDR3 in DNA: TGCGCCAGCAGCTCGGGCCGTCCTAGCACAGATACGCAGTATTTT.

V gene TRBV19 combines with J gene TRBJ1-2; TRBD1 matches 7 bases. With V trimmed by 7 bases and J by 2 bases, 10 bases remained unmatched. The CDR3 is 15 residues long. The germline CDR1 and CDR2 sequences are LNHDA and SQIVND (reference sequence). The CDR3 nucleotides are TGTGCCAGTACCCGACAGGGCCGAGACAACTATGGCTACACCTTC. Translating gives CASTRQGRDNYGYTF.

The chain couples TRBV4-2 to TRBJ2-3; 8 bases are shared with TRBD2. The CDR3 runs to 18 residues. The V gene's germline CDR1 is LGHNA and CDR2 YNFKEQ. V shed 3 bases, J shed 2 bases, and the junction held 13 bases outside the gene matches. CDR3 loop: CASSQGGGLGSHTDTQYF. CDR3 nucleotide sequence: TGTGCCAGCAGCCAGGGGGGGGGACTAGGATCCCACACAGATACGCAGTATTTT.

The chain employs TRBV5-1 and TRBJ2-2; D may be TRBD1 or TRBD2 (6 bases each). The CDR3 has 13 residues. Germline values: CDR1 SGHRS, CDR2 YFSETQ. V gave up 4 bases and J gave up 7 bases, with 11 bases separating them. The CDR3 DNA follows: TGCGCCAGCAGCCCACGGGGGCACGGGGAGCTGTTTTTT. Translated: CASSPRGHGELFF.

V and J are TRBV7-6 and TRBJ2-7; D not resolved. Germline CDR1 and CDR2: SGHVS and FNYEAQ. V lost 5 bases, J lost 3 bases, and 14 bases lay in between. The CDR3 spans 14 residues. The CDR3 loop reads CASSPNPGGYEQYF. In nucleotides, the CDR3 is TGTGCCAGCAGCCCCAATCCGGGTGGCTACGAGCAGTACTTC.

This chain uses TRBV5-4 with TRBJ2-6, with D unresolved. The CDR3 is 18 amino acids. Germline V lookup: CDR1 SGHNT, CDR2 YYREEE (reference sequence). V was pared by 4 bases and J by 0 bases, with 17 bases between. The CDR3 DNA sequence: TGTGCCAGCAGCCGTCGACTTAGCTCCCGCTCTGGGGCCAACGTCCTGACTTTC. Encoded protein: CASSRRLSSRSGANVLTF.

DNA for the CDR3: TGTGCCAGCAGTTTACAGGGGATGGGCACTGAAGCTTTCTTT. Its translation is CASSLQGMGTEAFF. The chain combines TRBV6-1 with TRBJ1-1; 7 nucleotides line up with TRBD1. V lost 5 bases, J lost 4 bases, and 7 bases stayed unmatched. The germline gives CDR1 MNHNS, CDR2 SASEGT. The length of the CDR3 is 14 residues.

The CDR3 DNA follows: TGTGCCAGCACCTTGGGGACTAGCGGTGGTGAGCAGTTCTTC. Protein sequence: CASTLGTSGGEQFF. The V gene is TRBV7-8, the J gene TRBJ2-1; 11 nucleotides agree with TRBD2. Germline CDR1 is SGHVS and CDR2 is FQNEAQ. Trimming took 7 bases from V and 9 from J; bases not matched to a gene: 8. The CDR3 has 14 residues.

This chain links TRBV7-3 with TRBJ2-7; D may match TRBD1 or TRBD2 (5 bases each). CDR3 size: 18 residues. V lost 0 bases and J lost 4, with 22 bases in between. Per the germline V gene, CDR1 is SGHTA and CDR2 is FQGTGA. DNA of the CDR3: TGTGCCAGCAGCTTAACGCTACGGGACCCCCTAGGGCTTTACGAGCAGTACTTC. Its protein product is CASSLTLRDPLGLYEQYF.

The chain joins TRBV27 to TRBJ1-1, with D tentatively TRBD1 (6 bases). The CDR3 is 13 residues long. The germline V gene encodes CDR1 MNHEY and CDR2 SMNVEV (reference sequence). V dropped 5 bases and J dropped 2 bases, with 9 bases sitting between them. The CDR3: CASSVQGNTEAFF. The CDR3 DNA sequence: TGTGCCAGCAGTGTACAGGGAAACACTGAAGCTTTCTTT.

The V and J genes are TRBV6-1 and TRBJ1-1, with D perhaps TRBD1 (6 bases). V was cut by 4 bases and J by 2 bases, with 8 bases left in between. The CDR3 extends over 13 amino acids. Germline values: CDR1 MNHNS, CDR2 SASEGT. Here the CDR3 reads CASSGQDNTEAFF. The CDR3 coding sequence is TGTGCCAGCAGTGGACAGGATAACACTGAAGCTTTCTTT.

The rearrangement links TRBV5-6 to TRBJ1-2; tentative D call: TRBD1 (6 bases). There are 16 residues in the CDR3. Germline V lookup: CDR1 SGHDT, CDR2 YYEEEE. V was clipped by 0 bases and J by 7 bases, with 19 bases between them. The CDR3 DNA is TGTGCCAGCAGCTTGGATGTGGGCAGGGGTGAGAGTGGCTACACCTTC. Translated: CASSLDVGRGESGYTF.